These T cell receptor beta chains were read from a single sample in a study of T cell repertoires in cytomegalovirus infection. No antigen has been assigned to these receptors. TCRdb independently ran MiXCR on the reads; one entry per CDR3 protein. Of about 890,000 distinct CDR3 sequences listed, roughly 31% were seen once; the top ten hold about 14%. The source was cultured CD8+ T cells from PBMCs, collected from culture after CMV antigen stimulation. The receptor source for this set is a human donor in good health (CMV status not recorded). Some clones in this sample may be carry-over from other donors' samples. CDR3s include the opening cysteine and the closing phenylalanine or tryptophan. The D gene is left open where the match is weak. Size is stated for part of the rows, as once, few or many counts, or as a class when the clone is expanded.

size: many
D: .
V: TRBV27
J: TRBJ2-3
DNA: TGTGCCAGCAGTCCCATCTCACCGGGACTGCCAGATACGCAGTATTTT
CDR3: CASSPISPGLPDTQYF

size: few
D: .
V: TRBV12-3/TRBV12-4
J: TRBJ2-6
DNA: TGTGCCAGCGAGCCTGGGGCCAACGTCCTGACTTTC
CDR3: CASEPGANVLTF

size: .
D: .
V: TRBV15
J: TRBJ1-2
DNA: TGTGCCACTCTCCCCCAAAGGGGGGTCTATGGCTACACCTTC
CDR3: CATLPQRGVYGYTF

size: .
D: .
V: TRBV19
J: TRBJ1-6
DNA: TGTGCCAGTAGTCCGGCGGGTGGTGGTTCACCCCTCCACTTT
CDR3: CASSPAGGGSPLHF

size: .
D: TRBD2
V: TRBV5-1
J: TRBJ2-1
DNA: TGCGCCAGCAGCGGGACTAGCGGGGGTCACAATGAGCAGTTCTTC
CDR3: CASSGTSGGHNEQFF

size: .
D: .
V: TRBV12-3/TRBV12-4
J: TRBJ1-1
DNA: TGTGCCAGCAGTTTCAGGGGCAGGGACTATCAAGCTTTCTTT
CDR3: CASSFRGRDYQAFF

size: .
D: .
V: TRBV13
J: TRBJ1-1
DNA: TGTGCCAGCAGCTCAGGAGGCCGGGGGCTGTACACTGAAGCTTTCTTT
CDR3: CASSSGGRGLYTEAFF

size: few
D: .
V: TRBV6-2/TRBV6-3
J: TRBJ2-5
DNA: TGTGCCAGCAGTTACCCGTACTACGGACCGGAGGGGGAGACCCAGTACTTC
CDR3: CASSYPYYGPEGETQYF

size: .
D: TRBD2
V: TRBV19
J: TRBJ2-3
DNA: TGTGCCAGTAGACCTAGCGGGGGGCCGTCCCGTGATACGCAGTATTTT
CDR3: CASRPSGGPSRDTQYF

size: few
D: TRBD2
V: TRBV29-1
J: TRBJ2-6
DNA: TGCAGCGTCGACCGGGACTATGATGGGGCCAACGTCCTGACTTTC
CDR3: CSVDRDYDGANVLTF

size: few
D: .
V: TRBV12-5
J: TRBJ2-1
DNA: TGTGCTAGTGGTTTGGTACAGGGAGGGTTTTTCGAGCAGTTCTTC
CDR3: CASGLVQGGFFEQFF

size: .
D: TRBD2
V: TRBV9
J: TRBJ2-1
DNA: TGTGCCAGCAGCGTAGCCGGGGGGGGATACAATGAGCAGTTCTTC
CDR3: CASSVAGGGYNEQFF

size: .
D: .
V: TRBV29-1
J: TRBJ2-3
DNA: TGCAGCGTTGAAGATTGGACCCCAACGGATACGCAGTATTTT
CDR3: CSVEDWTPTDTQYF

size: many
D: TRBD2
V: TRBV12-3/TRBV12-4
J: TRBJ2-2
DNA: TGTGCCAGCAGTTTCGTCCTAGCGGGGGCGGGGACCGGGGAGCTGTTTTTT
CDR3: CASSFVLAGAGTGELFF

size: few
D: TRBD1
V: TRBV19
J: TRBJ1-2
DNA: TGTGCCAGTAGTATAGAGACTGGACAGGGCTACTATGGCTACACCTTC
CDR3: CASSIETGQGYYGYTF

size: many
D: .
V: TRBV11-3
J: TRBJ2-1
DNA: TGTGCCAGCAGCTTTGGCCGGGGGATGTCCTACAATGAGCAGTTCTTC
CDR3: CASSFGRGMSYNEQFF

size: many
D: TRBD1
V: TRBV6-1
J: TRBJ1-4
DNA: TGTGCCAGCAGAGGCAGGGGGACAACTAATGAAAAACTGTTTTTT
CDR3: CASRGRGTTNEKLFF

size: .
D: .
V: TRBV27
J: TRBJ1-1
DNA: TGTGCCAGCAGCCTCCTCCGGGGGGCAGGGTTCTTGAACACTGAAGCTTTCTTT
CDR3: CASSLLRGAGFLNTEAFF

size: few
D: .
V: TRBV6-5
J: TRBJ1-2
DNA: TGTGCCAGCAGTGTACTTAGGGGCATTGATGGCTACACCTTC
CDR3: CASSVLRGIDGYTF

size: few
D: .
V: TRBV29-1
J: TRBJ1-2
DNA: TGCAGCGTTGAAGACTATGGCTACACCTTC
CDR3: CSVEDYGYTF

size: few
D: TRBD1
V: TRBV29-1
J: TRBJ2-2
DNA: TGCAGCGTTGAGATGGGACAGGGGACCACCGGGGAGCTGTTTTTT
CDR3: CSVEMGQGTTGELFF

size: .
D: .
V: TRBV6-5
J: TRBJ2-3
DNA: TGTGCCAGCAGCCACAACAGAAGGGGTCGGGGCACAGATACGCAGTATTTT
CDR3: CASSHNRRGRGTDTQYF

size: few
D: .
V: TRBV28
J: TRBJ1-5
DNA: TGTGCCAGCAGTTTTGAGGGGTACAATCAGCCCCAGCATTTT
CDR3: CASSFEGYNQPQHF

size: few
D: .
V: TRBV12-3/TRBV12-4
J: TRBJ2-7
DNA: TGTGCCAGCAGTTTAGTGGGGGGGCGTAGCGAGCAGTACTTC
CDR3: CASSLVGGRSEQYF

size: .
D: .
V: TRBV2
J: TRBJ2-1
DNA: TGTGCCAGCAGTGAAGCGCGGGGGCGGGCGAGCTCCTACAATGAGCAGTTCTTC
CDR3: CASSEARGRASSYNEQFF

size: few
D: .
V: TRBV6-5
J: TRBJ2-1
DNA: TGTGCCAGCAGTTACTCGGGCAGCCCCCCGTACAATGAGCAGTTCTTC
CDR3: CASSYSGSPPYNEQFF

size: .
D: TRBD1
V: TRBV7-9
J: TRBJ1-2
DNA: TGTGCCAGCATTTCGACAGGGGGCTACGATGGCTACACCTTC
CDR3: CASISTGGYDGYTF

size: many
D: TRBD2
V: TRBV6-2/TRBV6-3
J: TRBJ2-1
DNA: TGTGCCAGCAGTTTGGGACTAGCTGTCTCCTACAATGAGCAGTTCTTC
CDR3: CASSLGLAVSYNEQFF

size: .
D: .
V: TRBV19
J: TRBJ1-2
DNA: TGTGCCAGTAGTATAGTCTCCGGGACAAGCTATGGCTACACCTTC
CDR3: CASSIVSGTSYGYTF

size: few
D: .
V: TRBV6-1
J: TRBJ2-7
DNA: TGTGCCAGCAGTTATTATAGGGGGGGCAACTACGAGCAGTACTTC
CDR3: CASSYYRGGNYEQYF

size: few
D: .
V: TRBV2
J: TRBJ2-5
DNA: TGTGCCAGCAGTGAAGAGAAAACTAGGGAGACCCAGTACTTC
CDR3: CASSEEKTRETQYF

size: many
D: .
V: TRBV7-2
J: TRBJ2-7
DNA: TGTGCCAGCAGCCCCGGGGGAGGGGGTGACCACGAGCAGTACTTC
CDR3: CASSPGGGGDHEQYF